A selection of T cell receptor beta chains follows, all from one sample in a study of T-cell memory formation after mild COVID-19. TCRdb re-derived calls from the 5' RACE reads in MiXCR, one entry per CDR3 protein. The repertoire holds 350,000 or so distinct CDR3 sequences, with roughly 21% as singletons. Source material: PBMCs or a T cell subset sorted from them (not recorded which). The origin of the receptors is an adult woman who had mild COVID-19 (a few samples of this study predate the infection). Cell type and time point are not known. Each CDR3 is given with its conserved first and last residue. D genes are given only for firm matches. Size values are once, few and many counts, or a class for expanded clones, and some rows have none.

clone size: many; V gene: TRBV27; J gene: TRBJ2-1; D gene: TRBD2; CDR3 DNA: TGTGCCAGCGCCCGGACTAGCGGGAGCCTTTTCTACAATGAGCAGTTCTTC; CDR3 protein: CASARTSGSLFYNEQFF
clone size: few; V gene: TRBV5-1; J gene: TRBJ2-3; D gene: -; CDR3 DNA: TGCGCCAGCAGCTCCGGAGGGACTGCCATCACAGATACGCAGTATTTT; CDR3 protein: CASSSGGTAITDTQYF
clone size: -; V gene: TRBV7-2; J gene: TRBJ2-3; D gene: -; CDR3 DNA: TGTGCCAGCAGCACAGGTCTGGTTGCAGATACGCAGTATTTT; CDR3 protein: CASSTGLVADTQYF
clone size: many; V gene: TRBV5-1; J gene: TRBJ1-1; D gene: -; CDR3 DNA: TGCGCCAGCAGCTTGGCCGCGGGGGGCACTGAAGCTTTCTTT; CDR3 protein: CASSLAAGGTEAFF
clone size: -; V gene: TRBV10-3; J gene: TRBJ1-1; D gene: -; CDR3 DNA: TGTGCCATCAGTGAGCCACCGAGGACTGAAGCTTTCTTT; CDR3 protein: CAISEPPRTEAFF
clone size: -; V gene: TRBV12-3/TRBV12-4; J gene: TRBJ2-1; D gene: -; CDR3 DNA: TGTGCCAGCAGTCCACACGCCGGGCATGAGCAGTTCTTC; CDR3 protein: CASSPHAGHEQFF
clone size: -; V gene: TRBV7-6; J gene: TRBJ2-7; D gene: TRBD2; CDR3 DNA: TGTGCCAGCAGCGCTAGCGGGATCTACGCCTACGAGCAGTACTTC; CDR3 protein: CASSASGIYAYEQYF
clone size: -; V gene: TRBV6-2/TRBV6-3; J gene: TRBJ2-1; D gene: -; CDR3 DNA: TGTGCCAGCAGTCCGCTAGCGTACCTAGGCAATGAGCAGTTCTTC; CDR3 protein: CASSPLAYLGNEQFF
clone size: few; V gene: TRBV7-2; J gene: TRBJ1-5; D gene: -; CDR3 DNA: TGTGCCAGCAGCTTAGTGCTCGGAAAAAATCAGCCCCAGCATTTT; CDR3 protein: CASSLVLGKNQPQHF
clone size: -; V gene: TRBV7-2; J gene: TRBJ2-5; D gene: TRBD2; CDR3 DNA: TGTGCCAGCAGCTTATGGGAGGGAGTGGAGACCCAGTACTTC; CDR3 protein: CASSLWEGVETQYF
clone size: few; V gene: TRBV5-1; J gene: TRBJ2-7; D gene: -; CDR3 DNA: TGCGCCAGCAGCCTGGGCTACCGCCGGGGGCTTTTAACTCCTTCGAAGTACGAGCAGTACTTC; CDR3 protein: CASSLGYRRGLLTPSKYEQYF
clone size: -; V gene: TRBV5-1; J gene: TRBJ1-5; D gene: TRBD1; CDR3 DNA: TGCGCCAGCAGCTTGGGGGGGACAGACAGCAATCAGCCCCAGCATTTT; CDR3 protein: CASSLGGTDSNQPQHF